This T cell receptor (beta chain) was sequenced for a study of response to subunit inactivated influenza vaccine listed by TCRdb under 2018. In the study overall: Deep quantitative T cell receptor repertoire profiling was used in the study to track responses to a trivalent subunit inactivated influenza vaccine.

Libraries were made using RT-PCR. The sample was run on an Illumina HiSeq 2500. TCRdb reanalyzed the raw reads on its own, using fastp at Q25 for trimming and MiXCR for clone calling, and kept in-frame beta chains. Every distinct CDR3 protein forms one entry, paired with its most common genes and DNA. For this sample the table gives roughly 620,000 distinct CDR3 sequences, of which about 11% were detected only once. Of the sample, 9.5% to 12% falls within the top ten clones. Comments on this clonotype: The target of this receptor is not known. Per-nucleotide qualities are absent, and no much larger clonotype sits a single base away.

What the authors observed across the whole study: According to the authors, only a limited number of new T cells may be recruited by each seasonal influenza vaccination.

The CDR3 contains 13 residues, cysteine and phenylalanine counted. Just CDR3 DNA is preserved here, 39 bases in frame from base 1. The V and J ends are trimmed by 2 bases and 3 bases, leaving 11 bases between them. Via the germline V gene (reference sequence), CDR1 is DFQATT and CDR2 SNEGSKA. The same data also went into a second study, on T cells expressing NK-cell markers. The second investigation adds: TCR beta cDNA libraries were made by 5'RACE template switching that added a universal primer site and unique molecular identifiers. Fewer than ten donors provided sorted CD3+CD56+NKG2C+, CD3+CD56+NKG2C- and CD3+CD56-NKG2C+ T-cell subsets, whose TCR beta-chain repertoires were profiled. Among the eight sequenced donors, only one was HCMV-seronegative, while the other seven were HCMV-seropositive. In several experiments an anti-gammadeltaTCR antibody was added to restrict sorting to alphabetaTCR-expressing T cells. In more than five donors, the dominant CD3+CD56+NKG2C+ clonotypes were found to rank among the top 10 CD8+ clonotypes and to make up roughly 1.0-7.0% of CD8+ T cells. Those dominant clonotypes were again the most abundant among CD3+CD56-NKG2C+ cells in a handful of donors, at about 25-65%. Whether the expanded NKG2C-expressing T cell clones were specific for HCMV antigens remained unclear. The eight sequenced donors were randomly selected healthy volunteers, three men and five women. A commercial ELISA kit detecting HCMV-specific IgG in serum was used to determine HCMV serostatus. Ficoll density gradient centrifugation was used to isolate peripheral blood mononuclear cells from blood. For several donors, bulk peripheral blood T-cell repertoires were also sequenced from unsorted PBMC. Priming for cDNA synthesis came from the TCR beta constant segment, and two successive PCR amplification steps followed. Illumina HiSeq 2000/2500, MiSeq or NextSeq was used to sequence libraries as 2 x 150 bp reads. Reads were demultiplexed and grouped by UMI with MIGEC, and clonotypes were assembled and quantified with MiTCR. To exclude erroneous sequences, any TCR cDNA sequence not supported by at least two reads was discarded. The tcR package was used for downstream repertoire analysis, and clonotypes were matched between fractions using CDR3 nucleotide sequence together with V segment. VDJmatch was used to annotate antigen specificity against VDJdb, with one amino acid substitution in CDR3 allowed.

The sequencing used PBMCs from blood, collected on the day of vaccination. The receptor comes from a man aged 45-65 years who received an inactivated influenza vaccine. Donor details come from another sample of the same person, matched by shared clones. The V and J segments used are TRBV20-1 and TRBJ2-7; the D gene lacks a confident call. CDR3 sequence: CSARIASGYEQYF. The DNA sequence is given as TGCAGTGCTAGAATCGCTAGTGGCTACGAGCAGTACTTC.